These 32 T cell receptor beta chains were all obtained from the same sample, sequenced in a study of cytomegalovirus exposure and HLA in healthy donors. The PCR used 60 Vbeta and 13 Jbeta primers. The table came from immunoSEQ multiplex PCR; TCRdb's copy has only in-frame clones and leaves some out. This sample yields around 200,000 clones, of which more than 75% are seen a single time; 2.7% belongs to the top ten. Sequencing was performed on PBMCs. The receptors were gathered from a woman aged 40-49 years in good health and CMV-seronegative.

The V gene is TRBV4-1, the J gene TRBJ2-1; 10 nucleotides align to TRBD2. The trim removed 5 bases at V and 6 bases at J, leaving 4 bases unmatched. The CDR3 loop spans 14 amino acids. Germline V gives CDR1 MGHRA, CDR2 YSYEKL. In nucleotides, the CDR3 is TGCGCCAGCAGCTGGACTAGCGGCACCAATGAGCAGTTCTTC. It translates to CASSWTSGTNEQFF.

The rearrangement joins TRBV7-9 to TRBJ1-5; unclear D gene. The CDR3 contains 18 residues. V lost 2 bases to trimming and J lost 3 bases, with 20 bases between them. Germline lookup yields CDR1 SEHNR and CDR2 FQNEAQ (reference sequence). CDR3 coding DNA: TGTGCCAGCAGCTTACCCTCCTCCGGGAAGGGCCCCAATCAGCCCCAGCATTTT. Its translation is CASSLPSSGKGPNQPQHF. Drawing the rest from reference TRBV7-9 and TRBJ1-5, the complete variable domain is DTGVSQNPRHKITKRGQNVTFRCDPISEHNRLYWYRQTLGQGPEFLTYFQNEAQLEKSRLLSDRFSAERPKGSFSTLEIQRTEQGDSAMYLCASSLPSSGKGPNQPQHFGDGTRLSIL.

This clone was detected once. This chain joins TRBV27 and TRBJ2-5, with D maybe TRBD2 (6 bases). The J call may be incorrect, as the DNA end agrees better with TRBJ2-7. The CDR3 is 15 amino acids. Germline V gene data show CDR1 as MNHEY and CDR2 as SMNVEV (reference sequence). The DNA of the CDR3 is TGTGCCAGCACCTATAGCGGAGACCCCTTCTACGAGCAGTACTTC. Its protein product is CASTYSGDPFYEQYF.

V and J are TRBV19 and TRBJ1-2; 9 bases line up with TRBD1. CDR1 LNHDA and CDR2 SQIVND come from the germline V gene (reference sequence). V shed 10 bases, J shed 2 bases, and the junction held 5 bases outside the gene matches. The CDR3 spans 13 residues. The DNA for the CDR3 is TGTGCCACCACAGGGACAGGGAACTATGGCTACACCTTC. It codes for CATTGTGNYGYTF.

The chain uses TRBV27 and TRBJ2-6; D is ambiguous. The germline gives CDR1 MNHEY, CDR2 SMNVEV (reference sequence). Trimming pared 4 bases from V and 0 bases from J, leaving 4 bases between. CDR3 length equals 14 residues. Here the CDR3 DNA reads TGTGCCAGCAGTTACGGCTCTGGGGCCAACGTCCTGACTTTC. Translation gives CASSYGSGANVLTF.

The chain has TRBV28 and TRBJ1-5, with TRBD1 matching over 8 bases. After removal of 8 bases from V and 4 bases from J, the junction contained 10 bases not matched to a gene. Germline CDR1 reads MDHEN; CDR2 reads SYDVKM. The CDR3 extends over 15 amino acids. The CDR3, as DNA: TGTGCCAGCCGTCGACAGGGGTCGAAAAATCAGCCCCAGCATTTT. This translates into CASRRQGSKNQPQHF.

V is TRBV30 and J is TRBJ1-4; D unresolved. The CDR3 has 15 amino acids. V gave up 2 bases and J gave up 5 bases, with 15 bases separating them. Germline CDR1 GTSNPN, CDR2 SVGIG (reference sequence). DNA of the CDR3: TGTGCCTGGAGTAAGGGTGCGGGTATGAATGAAAAACTGTTTTTT. It specifies CAWSKGAGMNEKLFF.

This chain uses TRBV7-9 with TRBJ1-1; 8 bases align to TRBD1. The germline V gene encodes CDR1 SEHNR and CDR2 FQNEAQ (reference sequence). The CDR3 length is 15 residues. J gave up 1 base and V 6 bases, and 7 bases lay outside the gene matches. This CDR3 reads CASRTQGARNTEAFF. The CDR3 nucleotides are TGTGCCAGCAGGACCCAGGGGGCGCGGAACACTGAAGCTTTCTTT.

CDR3 in amino acids: CASSPRRTENYGYTF. The CDR3 DNA sequence: TGTGCCAGCAGTCCTAGGCGGACAGAGAACTATGGCTACACCTTC. The J gene is TRBJ1-2, the V gene TRBV27, with a tentative D call TRBD1 (6 bases). V shed 5 bases and J shed 2 bases, with 15 bases lying between them. CDR1 is MNHEY, CDR2 SMNVEV, per germline (reference sequence). The CDR3 has 15 amino acids.

V and J are TRBV19 and TRBJ1-1; a weak D match, TRBD1 (6 bases). The CDR3 spans 13 residues. From germline, CDR1 is LNHDA and CDR2 SQIVND (reference sequence). Between the trimmed V and J ends, which lost 6 bases and 6 bases, there was a span of 14 bases. CDR3 sequence: CASSATGLAEAFF. CDR3 coding DNA: TGTGCCAGTAGCGCAACAGGGCTAGCTGAAGCTTTCTTT.

The V and J genes are TRBV6-5 and TRBJ2-5; D ambiguous. The J call may not be correct, given that the DNA end is closer to TRBJ2-7. Germline loops: CDR1 MNHEY, CDR2 SVGAGI. CDR3 length: 14 residues. CDR3 sequence (DNA): TGTGCCAGCAGTTACGGTGGGTTTCACTACGAGCAGTACTTC. This sequence encodes CASSYGGFHYEQYF.

The rearrangement joins TRBV5-1 to TRBJ1-1, with 7 bases that match TRBD1. Germline CDR1 SGHRS, CDR2 YFSETQ. The CDR3 runs to 17 residues. Trimming cost V 3 bases and J 0 bases; bases outside gene matches: 11. The CDR3 region has the DNA TGCGCCAGCAGCTATATTCGACAGGGTGGAATGAACACTGAAGCTTTCTTT. Its translation: CASSYIRQGGMNTEAFF.

The chain links TRBV9 to TRBJ1-1; TRBD1 might be the D (5 bases). The V and J ends lost 2 bases and 0 bases respectively, with 11 bases between them. The germline gives CDR1 SGDLS, CDR2 YYNGEE. This CDR3 comprises 15 residues. Here the CDR3 reads CASSVGPTLNTEAFF. The DNA of the CDR3 is TGTGCCAGCAGCGTGGGGCCGACCTTGAACACTGAAGCTTTCTTT.

The genes are TRBV6-5 and TRBJ2-7; 8 bases map to TRBD2. Germline CDR1 is MNHEY and CDR2 is SVGAGI. The CDR3 is 13 residues long. V lost 0 bases and J lost 6; bases outside the gene matches: 1. For the CDR3, the DNA is TGTGCCAGCAGTTACTCACGGGGGGGCGAGCAGTACTTC. The encoded protein is CASSYSRGGEQYF.

The chain recombines TRBV5-1 with TRBJ1-1; 7 bases are a match to TRBD1. The CDR3 is made up of 17 amino acids. With V trimmed by 2 bases and J by 0 bases, 10 bases remained unmatched. The germline CDR1 and CDR2 sequences are SGHRS and YFSETQ. CDR3 nucleotide sequence: TGCGCCAGCAGCTTTGATCAGGGGGTGTGGGTGAACACTGAAGCTTTCTTT. Translation: CASSFDQGVWVNTEAFF.

This chain uses TRBV30 with TRBJ1-2; 8 bases fit TRBD1. This CDR3 comprises 15 residues. The germline gives CDR1 GTSNPN, CDR2 SVGIG (reference sequence). Trimming cost V 5 bases and J 1 base; bases outside gene matches: 9. CDR3 bases: TGTGCCTGGGGGACGGACAGGGTAGTTAACTATGGCTACACCTTC. This sequence encodes CAWGTDRVVNYGYTF. Drawing the rest from reference TRBV30 and TRBJ1-2, the complete variable domain is SQTIHQWPATLVQPVGSPLSLECTVEGTSNPNLYWYRQAAGRGLQLLFYSVGIGQISSEVPQNLSASRPQDRQFILSSKKLLLSDSGFYLCAWGTDRVVNYGYTFGSGTRLTVV.

The count of this clone is one. The chain combines TRBV7-6 with TRBJ1-3, with a weak D call TRBD1 (6 bases). Germline-derived CDR1 and CDR2 are SGHVS and FNYEAQ. V was clipped by 4 bases and J by 8 bases, with 15 bases between them. The CDR3 spans 14 residues. The chain's CDR3 is CASSSPNTGYTIYF. The DNA of the CDR3 is TGTGCCAGCAGCTCACCCAATACAGGGTACACCATATATTTT.

The CDR3 DNA is TGTGCCAGCACAGTGGGGGGTGCCTACAATGAGCAGTTCTTC. It encodes CASTVGGAYNEQFF. The chain has TRBV28 and TRBJ2-1; weak D call: TRBD2 (6 bases). The CDR3 length is 14 residues. Germline CDR1 reads MDHEN; CDR2 reads SYDVKM. Trimming removed 7 bases at V and 2 bases at J, with 12 bases between.

The rearrangement uses TRBV18 and TRBJ2-5, with 8 bases that match TRBD1. Unmatched junction bases numbered 10, after V lost 2 bases and J lost 5 bases. The CDR3 has 16 amino acids. Germline CDR1 KGHSH, CDR2 LQKENI. The CDR3 nucleotides read TGTGCCAGCTCACCATTCGGGGCAGGGGGCTCGGAGACCCAGTACTTC. It is translated as CASSPFGAGGSETQYF.

The chain has TRBV7-9 and TRBJ1-1; the match to TRBD1 covers 8 bases. The CDR3 spans 14 residues. The germline gives CDR1 SEHNR, CDR2 FQNEAQ (reference sequence). With 4 bases clipped from V and 3 bases from J, the junction kept 4 bases outside the gene matches. The CDR3 region is CASSSRQGYTEAFF. The CDR3 region has the DNA TGTGCCAGCAGCTCACGACAGGGGTACACTGAAGCTTTCTTT.

CDR3 region: CASRYRLAGNQETQYF. CDR3 nucleotide sequence: TGTGCCAGCAGGTACCGACTAGCGGGAAACCAAGAGACCCAGTACTTC. The chain carries TRBV6-5 and TRBJ2-5; 11 bases agree with TRBD2. The J segment lost 0 bases and the V segment lost 6 bases, leaving 6 bases of the junction unmatched. Germline V CDR1 and CDR2: MNHEY, SVGAGI. This CDR3 region has 16 residues.

Remarks on this clone: At one of its ends the junction is not consistent with the germline gene, which may arise from a read error. This chain links TRBV7-9 with TRBJ1-2; 8 bases agree with TRBD1. This CDR3 has 15 amino acids. Germline V CDR1 and CDR2: SEHNR, FQNEAQ (reference sequence). CDR3 bases: TGTTCCAGCAGCTCTCGGGACAGGCGATTCTATGGCTACACCTTC. Protein: CSSSSRDRRFYGYTF.

The chain employs TRBV6-5 and TRBJ2-5; the match to TRBD2 covers 7 bases. The J call may be mistaken, given a closer DNA end match to TRBJ2-7. In germline, CDR1 is MNHEY, CDR2 SVGAGI. This CDR3 region has 14 residues. CDR3 in amino acids: CASSYEGGNYEQYF. The CDR3 nucleotides are TGTGCCAGCAGTTACGAGGGAGGGAACTACGAGCAGTACTTC.

The chain couples TRBV6-1 to TRBJ1-4; D not certain. V lost 6 bases and J 2 bases, leaving 10 bases between the germline ends. Germline CDR1 and CDR2: MNHNS and SASEGT. This CDR3 region has 14 residues. The CDR3 coding sequence is TGTGCCAGCAGGTGGGGAGGGACTAATGAAAAACTGTTTTTT. This codes for CASRWGGTNEKLFF.

The rearrangement uses TRBV18 and TRBJ2-7; 11 bases align to TRBD2. Germline assignment: CDR1 KGHSH and CDR2 LQKENI. V trimming: 4 bases; J trimming: 4 bases; junction bases outside the gene matches: 9. This CDR3 is 16 amino acids long. The CDR3 nucleotides are TGTGCCAGCTCACGGCAGGGGCTAGCGGGAGGATACGAGCAGTACTTC. Protein sequence: CASSRQGLAGGYEQYF.

The rearrangement uses TRBV19 and TRBJ1-2; D not certain. The V end lost 3 bases, the J end lost 0 bases, and 8 bases lay between the germline ends. The CDR3 loop spans 14 amino acids. From germline, CDR1 is LNHDA and CDR2 SQIVND (reference sequence). This chain's CDR3 is CASSIYSTNYGYTF. The CDR3, as DNA: TGTGCCAGTAGTATTTACAGTACTAACTATGGCTACACCTTC.

This chain links TRBV27 with TRBJ2-7; TRBD1 matches at 8 bases. Looked up from germline, CDR1 is MNHEY and CDR2 is SMNVEV (reference sequence). The CDR3 is 15 amino acids. Germline trimming cut 5 bases from V and 6 bases from J; bases unmatched to any gene: 12. The CDR3 nucleotides are TGTGCCAGCAGTCCACGGACAGGGAGAACTGGCGAGCAGTACTTC. Protein product: CASSPRTGRTGEQYF.

The chain is built from TRBV7-9 and TRBJ1-4, with unresolved D. The CDR3 consists of 13 residues. The V end was cut by 5 bases, the J end by 2 bases, with 6 bases between. The germline V gene encodes CDR1 SEHNR and CDR2 FQNEAQ (reference sequence). CDR3 residues: CASSTGTNEKLFF. The CDR3 DNA sequence: TGTGCCAGCAGCACGGGTACTAATGAAAAACTGTTTTTT.

V gene TRBV5-4 combines with J gene TRBJ2-5, with no clear D. The length of the CDR3 is 12 residues. Between the trimmed V and J ends, which lost 4 bases and 4 bases, there was a span of 8 bases. Germline V CDR1 and CDR2: SGHNT, YYREEE (reference sequence). The CDR3 here is CASSASSETQYF. The CDR3 nucleotides are TGTGCCAGCAGCGCCAGTTCAGAGACCCAGTACTTC.

This chain joins TRBV28 and TRBJ2-7; TRBD2 matches at 8 bases. V shed 7 bases and J 0 bases; nucleotides not matched to a gene: 8. Looked up from germline, CDR1 is MDHEN and CDR2 is SYDVKM. The CDR3 runs to 15 residues. CDR3 nucleotide sequence: TGTGCCAGCACTCCAGGGCTAGCGGGCTCCTACGAGCAGTACTTC. This codes for CASTPGLAGSYEQYF.

V is TRBV6-1 and J is TRBJ2-3; 10 bases are shared with TRBD1. Trimming cost V 6 bases and J 3 bases; bases outside gene matches: 3. Germline V gene data show CDR1 as MNHNS and CDR2 as SASEGT. The CDR3 is made up of 14 amino acids. DNA of the CDR3: TGTGCCAGCAGGACGGACAGGGGGACAGATACGCAGTATTTT. It translates to CASRTDRGTDTQYF.

This clone was observed a single time. The chain couples TRBV18 to TRBJ1-2; 9 bases align to TRBD1. The trim removed 1 base at V and 6 bases at J, leaving 6 bases unmatched. Germline CDR1 KGHSH, CDR2 LQKENI. This CDR3 spans 15 amino acids. The CDR3 DNA sequence: TGTGCCAGCTCACCACGGCGGGACAGGGCTCATGGCTACACCTTC. This codes for CASSPRRDRAHGYTF.